This entry lists 5 T cell receptor beta chains sequenced from one sample in a study of CD8+CD57+ T cells in acquired aplastic anemia. Genomic DNA, the template, was used for profiling of the TCR beta VDJ and CDR3. TCRdb reprocessed the reads via MiXCR and lists one record per CDR3 protein. The profile covers fewer than 200,000 distinct CDR3 sequences, with roughly 48% appearing a single time and around 0.96% taken by the ten largest. Sequenced sample: sorted CD4+, CD8+, or CD8+CD57+ T cells (not recorded which) from PBMCs. These receptors came from a human donor in good health.

Note on this clonotype: A clone one base away is much larger, so this may be a read error. J is TRBJ2-7 and V is TRBV4-2; maybe TRBD1 (5 bases). With 4 bases removed from V and 3 bases from J, the gap between germline ends came to 16 bases. Germline V gene data show CDR1 as LGHNA and CDR2 as YNFKEQ. The CDR3 runs to 15 residues. CDR3 sequence (DNA): TGTGCCAGCAGCCCAGGGTGGGCCAGCGACTACGAGCAGTACTTC. It translates to CASSPGWASDYEQYF.

DNA for the CDR3: TGTGCCACCCTCTCCGGGACAGGGGTGGAGACCCAGCATTTT. Protein product: CATLSGTGVETQHF. The chain uses TRBV15 and TRBJ1-5, with 10 bases lining up with TRBD1. The germline V gene has CDR1 LNHNV and CDR2 YYDKDF (reference sequence). The V segment lost 8 bases and the J segment 11 bases; nucleotides outside the gene matches: 12. There are 14 residues in the CDR3.

In the case of this clonotype: It may be a read error: a sequence one base away is much more abundant. The CDR3 region has the DNA TGTGCCAGCAGCTTAGCAACGTCGCTAGTGGGAGTCTACGAGCAGTACTTC. Its protein is CASSLATSLVGVYEQYF. The rearrangement uses TRBV7-2 and TRBJ2-7; possibly TRBD2 for D (5 bases). Germline V gene data show CDR1 as SGHTA and CDR2 as FQGNSA. V lost 0 bases to trimming and J lost 3 bases, with 18 bases between them. This CDR3 comprises 17 residues.

The chain joins TRBV7-2 to TRBJ1-1; D may be TRBD1 (6 bases). Germline lookup yields CDR1 SGHTA and CDR2 FQGNSA. The CDR3 length is 15 residues. Trimming cost V 1 base and J 4 bases, with 13 bases left between them. For the CDR3, the DNA is TGTGCCAGCAGCTTAGGTGGGGGCGCAGGCACTGAAGCTTTCTTT. Translation: CASSLGGGAGTEAFF.

This clonotype was detected many times. The CDR3, as DNA: TGTGCCCTAGGGGTGATGGGGGCCCATGAGCAGTTCTTC. Amino acid sequence: CALGVMGAHEQFF. The rearrangement uses TRBV7-9 and TRBJ2-1; D possibly corresponds to TRBD1 (6 bases). Trimming shortened V by 11 bases and J by 8 bases, and 19 bases separated the two germline ends. There are 13 residues in the CDR3. CDR1 and CDR2 (germline): SEHNR, FQNEAQ (reference sequence).